The 28 T cell receptor beta chains presented below share a single source sample, sequenced in a study of T-cell reconstitution after alpha-beta-depleted transplantation in children. TCRbeta library preparation incorporated unique molecular identifiers. TCRdb called the PCR reads again in MiXCR, with one record for every CDR3 protein. The sample has about 640,000 distinct CDR3 sequences, roughly 17% seen once. The material was PBMCs from the stem cell graft donor, obtained from the stem cell graft. These TCRs come from a human donor who donated a stem cell graft to a child with acute myeloid leukemia.

This clonotype occurred many times. The chain couples TRBV20-1 to TRBJ2-5; D may be TRBD1 or TRBD2 (6 bases each). Germline CDR1 reads DFQATT; CDR2 reads SNEGSKA (reference sequence). The ends were cut back, 3 bases at V and 3 bases at J, with 11 bases in the middle. The CDR3 loop spans 13 amino acids. As DNA, the CDR3 is TGCAGTGCTAGGCAGAGGGGGGAAGAGACCCAGTACTTC. Residues: CSARQRGEETQYF.

The sample holds many counts of this clonotype. The chain joins TRBV29-1 to TRBJ2-3; 12 bases line up with TRBD2. Looked up from germline, CDR1 is SQVTM and CDR2 is ANQGSEA. The junction had 4 bases not matched to a gene; V was cut back by 4 bases and J by 5 bases. The CDR3 has 14 amino acids. The CDR3 here is CSVVLAGGQDTQYF. In DNA form, the CDR3 reads TGCAGCGTTGTTCTAGCGGGGGGGCAAGATACGCAGTATTTT.

In DNA form, the CDR3 reads TGCAGCGCCCGTGATGGGGGCAAGGGCGGGGAGCTGTTTTTT. Amino acids: CSARDGGKGGELFF. The V call is TRBV29-1, the J call TRBJ2-2; D is possibly TRBD1 (6 bases). The germline CDR1 and CDR2 sequences are SQVTM and ANQGSEA. V lost 7 bases, J lost 7 bases, and 19 bases lay in between. The CDR3 runs 14 residues.

This clonotype was observed many times. This chain uses TRBV20-1 with TRBJ2-3, with 10 nucleotides matching TRBD2. Germline loops: CDR1 DFQATT, CDR2 SNEGSKA (reference sequence). The CDR3 consists of 16 residues. Unmatched junction bases numbered 12, after V lost 6 bases and J lost 3 bases. The CDR3 here is CSAPSGGAVGTDTQYF. The CDR3 nucleotides read TGCAGTGCCCCCAGCGGGGGGGCCGTAGGAACAGATACGCAGTATTTT.

There are many counts of this clonotype. The rearrangement uses TRBV29-1 and TRBJ2-5; TRBD1 is a possible D gene (5 bases). Trimming took off 0 bases at V and 5 bases at J, with 16 bases between the two ends. The CDR3 is made up of 15 amino acids. Germline V CDR1 and CDR2: SQVTM, ANQGSEA. In DNA, the CDR3 is TGCAGCGTTGAAGAGACGACAGACCCCGGGGAGACCCAGTACTTC. Protein: CSVEETTDPGETQYF.

This chain joins TRBV25-1 and TRBJ2-4; possibly TRBD1 or TRBD2 for D (5 bases each). Per the germline V gene, CDR1 is MGHDK and CDR2 is SYGVNS. CDR3 length: 13 amino acids. V shed 2 bases and J shed 7 bases, with 9 bases lying between them. This chain's CDR3 is CASSEVGVNIQYF. The DNA for the CDR3 is TGTGCCAGCAGTGAAGTGGGGGTGAACATTCAGTACTTC.

V and J are TRBV20-1 and TRBJ1-6; 10 nucleotides agree with TRBD1. CDR1 DFQATT and CDR2 SNEGSKA come from the germline V gene (reference sequence). This CDR3 region has 14 residues. After removal of 6 bases from V and 4 bases from J, the junction contained 3 bases not matched to a gene. The CDR3 region has the DNA TGCAGTGCCGCGGGACAGGGGTATAATTCACCCCTCCACTTT. Amino acids: CSAAGQGYNSPLHF.

The chain employs TRBV11-2 and TRBJ1-1; TRBD1 agrees at 9 bases. The CDR3 extends over 15 amino acids. From germline, CDR1 is SGHAT and CDR2 FQNNGV. Trimming took 0 bases from V and 11 from J; bases not matched to a gene: 10. DNA of the CDR3: TGTGCCAGCAGCTTAGACTCGAACAGGGGGCTACTCGCTTTCTTT. Translating gives CASSLDSNRGLLAFF. The complete variable domain, with remaining parts taken from reference TRBV11-2 and TRBJ1-1, reads EAGVAQSPRYKIIEKRQSVAFWCNPISGHATLYWYQQILGQGPKLLIQFQNNGVVDDSQLPKDRFSAERLKGVDSTLKIQPAKLEDSAVYLCASSLDSNRGLLAFFGQGTRLTVV.

This clonotype was found a few times. The junction does not match germline at one end; this may be a read error. V and J are TRBV5-5 and TRBJ2-5, with 7 positions matching TRBD2. CDR1 is SGHKS and CDR2 is YYEKEE in the germline V gene (reference sequence). The CDR3 consists of 14 residues. The CDR3 here is CASTLGRAQETQYF. The CDR3 DNA is TGTGCCAGCACCTTGGGGAGGGCCCAAGAGACCCAGTACTTC.

This clonotype showed up many times. V is TRBV7-2 and J is TRBJ2-7; 8 positions agree with TRBD1. The CDR3 is 14 amino acids. V lost 4 bases, J lost 4 bases, and 6 bases stayed unmatched. CDR1 is SGHTA and CDR2 is FQGNSA in the germline V gene. The CDR3, as DNA: TGTGCCAGCAGCTCCAGACAGGGGACTTACGAGCAGTACTTC. Encoded protein: CASSSRQGTYEQYF.

The sample holds many counts of this clonotype. Written as DNA, the CDR3 is TGCAGTGCTAGAGGTCCGGGACTAGCGGACTTCGGGGAGCTGTTTTTT. Protein sequence: CSARGPGLADFGELFF. The V gene is TRBV20-1, the J gene TRBJ2-2; 11 bases line up with TRBD2. Germline values: CDR1 DFQATT, CDR2 SNEGSKA (reference sequence). The V gene end was trimmed by 1 base and the J gene end by 7 bases; junction bases not matched to a gene: 8. This CDR3 spans 16 amino acids.

This clonotype was counted once. The genes are TRBV20-1 and TRBJ2-2; weak D call: TRBD1 (5 bases). The V end was cut by 2 bases, the J end by 5 bases, with 15 bases between. CDR3 length equals 15 residues. Germline V gives CDR1 DFQATT, CDR2 SNEGSKA (reference sequence). The CDR3 sequence: CSARYDGHPTGELFF. The DNA of the CDR3 is TGCAGTGCTAGATACGACGGACACCCGACCGGGGAGCTGTTTTTT.

This clonotype was seen ten or more times. The V call is TRBV6-5, the J call TRBJ2-3, with TRBD1 matching over 8 bases. V trimming: 2 bases; J trimming: 2 bases; junction bases outside the gene matches: 9. Germline CDR1 is MNHEY and CDR2 is SVGAGI. The CDR3 totals 17 residues. The DNA of the CDR3 is TGTGCCAGCAGTTACAAGGATGGGGACAGGCCCACAGATACGCAGTATTTT. It codes for CASSYKDGDRPTDTQYF.

This clonotype has ten or more counts. The rearrangement uses TRBV12-3 or TRBV12-4 and TRBJ2-1, with 13 positions matching TRBD2. There are 16 residues in the CDR3. Trimming took 5 bases from V and 3 from J; bases not matched to a gene: 4. In nucleotides, the CDR3 is TGTGCCAGCAGTCGGACTAGCGGGGGAGTCTACAATGAGCAGTTCTTC. This sequence encodes CASSRTSGGVYNEQFF.

This clonotype was counted only a few times. This chain uses TRBV7-6 with TRBJ1-5; maybe TRBD1 (5 bases). V lost 5 bases and J lost 4, with 12 bases in between. CDR1 and CDR2 from the germline V gene are SGHVS and FNYEAQ. This CDR3 is built from 14 residues. CDR3 sequence: CASSTGQRNQPQHF. The CDR3 DNA reads TGTGCCAGCAGCACAGGACAACGGAATCAGCCCCAGCATTTT.

The V and J genes are TRBV12-3 or TRBV12-4 and TRBJ1-2; D remains ambiguous. This CDR3 contains 13 residues. Between the trimmed V and J ends, which lost 4 bases and 0 bases, there was a span of 6 bases. DNA for the CDR3: TGTGCCAGCAGTTCCGAAGCTAACTATGGCTACACCTTC. It specifies CASSSEANYGYTF.

This clonotype was seen ten or more times. This sequence joins TRBV10-3 and TRBJ2-1; 10 nucleotides align to TRBD2. Germline CDR1 reads ENHRY; CDR2 reads SYGVKD. The CDR3 is 15 amino acids. The ends lost 8 bases at V and 0 bases at J; junction bases unmatched: 4. DNA of the CDR3: TGTGCCATCGCAGCGGGGGGGAGCTCCTACAATGAGCAGTTCTTC. It translates to CAIAAGGSSYNEQFF.

Here the CDR3 reads CASRSRATSTDTQYF. The CDR3 DNA follows: TGTGCCAGCAGGTCCAGGGCCACTAGCACAGATACGCAGTATTTT. V is TRBV6-1 and J is TRBJ2-3; possible D gene TRBD1, 5 bases. The V end was cut by 6 bases, the J end by 0 bases, with 13 bases between. The CDR3 is 15 amino acids. Germline values: CDR1 MNHNS, CDR2 SASEGT.

V gene TRBV7-9 combines with J gene TRBJ1-6; D might be TRBD1 (5 bases). Trimming left V 5 bases short and J 6 bases short, with 17 bases between. Germline V lookup: CDR1 SEHNR, CDR2 FQNEAQ (reference sequence). The CDR3 is 16 residues long. CDR3 residues: CASSPAGGGGNSPLHF. DNA of the CDR3: TGTGCCAGCAGCCCCGCCGGGGGTGGAGGTAATTCACCCCTCCACTTT.

The V and J genes are TRBV4-1 and TRBJ1-5; TRBD1 agrees at 10 bases. This CDR3 is 16 amino acids long. J lost 6 bases, V lost 2 bases, and 7 bases had no gene match. Germline CDR1 MGHRA, CDR2 YSYEKL. This CDR3 reads CASSQPDRGHGQPQHF. The CDR3 DNA sequence: TGCGCCAGCAGCCAACCTGACAGGGGGCACGGTCAGCCCCAGCATTTT.

This clonotype was detected ten times or more. The V and J genes are TRBV29-1 and TRBJ2-7, with D perhaps TRBD1 (5 bases). V was clipped by 7 bases and J by 1 base, with 14 bases between them. Germline values: CDR1 SQVTM, CDR2 ANQGSEA. The CDR3 length is 13 residues. DNA for the CDR3: TGCAGCGCCCGACTGGGGCCTTCCTACGAGCAGTACTTC. Translating it yields CSARLGPSYEQYF.

This clonotype has a handful of counts. V and J are TRBV20-1 and TRBJ2-1; 7 positions match TRBD1. The germline CDR1 and CDR2 sequences are DFQATT and SNEGSKA (reference sequence). V lost 3 bases, J lost 4 bases, and 12 bases stayed unmatched. The CDR3 covers 16 residues. The CDR3 is CSASDGQARTYNEQFF. Here the CDR3 DNA reads TGCAGTGCTAGTGACGGACAGGCGCGAACTTACAATGAGCAGTTCTTC.

The table lists this clonotype with a few counts. This chain joins TRBV12-3 or TRBV12-4 and TRBJ1-4; possible D gene TRBD1, 5 bases. The CDR3 has 14 amino acids. Trimming pared 5 bases from V and 5 bases from J, leaving 12 bases between. The CDR3 DNA reads TGTGCCAGCAGTCGTTACCAGGGCAATGAAAAACTGTTTTTT. Encoded protein: CASSRYQGNEKLFF.

This clonotype occurred a few times. The rearrangement joins TRBV12-3 or TRBV12-4 to TRBJ2-3, with 7 bases aligning to TRBD2. V shed 5 bases and J 0 bases; nucleotides not matched to a gene: 5. The CDR3 sequence is 15 residues long. The chain's CDR3 is CASSASGASTDTQYF. CDR3 nucleotides: TGTGCCAGCAGTGCTAGCGGTGCTAGCACAGATACGCAGTATTTT.

The gene calls are TRBV15 and TRBJ2-1; TRBD1 matches at 8 bases. The CDR3 spans 13 residues. CDR1 is LNHNV, CDR2 YYDKDF, per germline (reference sequence). Unmatched junction bases numbered 4, after V lost 4 bases and J lost 8 bases. The CDR3 region is CATSTDRGHEQFF. In DNA form, the CDR3 reads TGTGCCACCAGCACAGACAGGGGCCATGAGCAGTTCTTC.

This clonotype came up a few times. This chain joins TRBV20-1 and TRBJ1-1; weak D call: TRBD1 (5 bases). This CDR3 is built from 13 residues. Germline V gene lookup returns CDR1 DFQATT and CDR2 SNEGSKA (reference sequence). Between the trimmed V and J ends, which lost 1 base and 4 bases, there was a span of 10 bases. This chain's CDR3 is CSARVRGSTEAFF. CDR3 nucleotide sequence: TGCAGTGCTAGAGTGAGGGGTAGCACTGAAGCTTTCTTT.

The chain joins TRBV12-3 or TRBV12-4 to TRBJ2-5; no clear D. V was clipped by 2 bases and J by 0 bases, with 10 bases between them. The CDR3 length is 15 residues. CDR3 loop: CASSLSGGNQETQYF. In nucleotides, the CDR3 is TGTGCCAGCAGTTTATCTGGTGGGAACCAAGAGACCCAGTACTTC.

This clonotype was seen many times. The chain uses TRBV20-1 and TRBJ2-7; maybe TRBD1 (6 bases). Per the germline V gene, CDR1 is DFQATT and CDR2 is SNEGSKA (reference sequence). The CDR3 is 16 amino acids. Trimming took off 1 base at V and 2 bases at J, with 18 bases between the two ends. CDR3 nucleotide sequence: TGCAGTGCTAGAGGTTCCGGGACACCCTCACCCTACGAGCAGTACGTC. It codes for CSARGSGTPSPYEQYV.